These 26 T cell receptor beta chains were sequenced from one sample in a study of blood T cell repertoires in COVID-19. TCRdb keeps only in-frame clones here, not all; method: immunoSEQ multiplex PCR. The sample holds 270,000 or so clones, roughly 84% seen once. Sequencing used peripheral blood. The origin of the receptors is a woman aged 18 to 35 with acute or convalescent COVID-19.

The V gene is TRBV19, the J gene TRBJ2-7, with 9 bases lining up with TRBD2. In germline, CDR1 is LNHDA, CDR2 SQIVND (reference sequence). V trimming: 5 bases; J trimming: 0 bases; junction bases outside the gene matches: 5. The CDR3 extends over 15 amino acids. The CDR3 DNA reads TGTGCCAGTAGTGCCGGACTAGCGAGCTCCTACGAGCAGTACTTC. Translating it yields CASSAGLASSYEQYF.

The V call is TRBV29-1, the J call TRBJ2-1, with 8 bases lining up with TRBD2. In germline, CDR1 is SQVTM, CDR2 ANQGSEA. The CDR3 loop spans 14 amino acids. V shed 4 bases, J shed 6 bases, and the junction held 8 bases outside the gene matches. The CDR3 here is CSVVRREGPNEQFF. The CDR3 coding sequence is TGCAGCGTTGTACGCCGGGAGGGCCCCAATGAGCAGTTCTTC.

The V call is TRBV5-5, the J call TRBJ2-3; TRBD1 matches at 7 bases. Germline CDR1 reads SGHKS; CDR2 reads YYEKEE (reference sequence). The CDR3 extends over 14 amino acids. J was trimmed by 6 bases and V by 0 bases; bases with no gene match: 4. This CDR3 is CASSLGQGADTQYF. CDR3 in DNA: TGTGCCAGCAGCTTGGGACAGGGAGCCGATACGCAGTATTTT.

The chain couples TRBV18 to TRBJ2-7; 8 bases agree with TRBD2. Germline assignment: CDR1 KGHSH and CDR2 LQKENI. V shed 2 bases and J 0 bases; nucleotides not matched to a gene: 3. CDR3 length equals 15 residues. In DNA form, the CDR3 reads TGTGCCAGCTCACCAGTGAGCGGGAGCTCCTACGAGCAGTACTTC. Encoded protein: CASSPVSGSSYEQYF.

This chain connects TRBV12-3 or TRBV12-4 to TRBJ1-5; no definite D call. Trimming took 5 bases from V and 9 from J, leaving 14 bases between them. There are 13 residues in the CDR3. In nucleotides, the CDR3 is TGTGCCAGCAGTACCCTTAGAATCTTGCCCCAGCATTTT. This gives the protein CASSTLRILPQHF.

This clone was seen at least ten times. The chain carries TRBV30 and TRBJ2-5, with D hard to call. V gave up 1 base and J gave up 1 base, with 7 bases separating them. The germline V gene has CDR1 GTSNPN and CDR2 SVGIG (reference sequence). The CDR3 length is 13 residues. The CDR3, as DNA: TGTGCCTGGAGTGGTGGCAGCCAAGAGACCCAGTACTTC. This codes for CAWSGGSQETQYF.

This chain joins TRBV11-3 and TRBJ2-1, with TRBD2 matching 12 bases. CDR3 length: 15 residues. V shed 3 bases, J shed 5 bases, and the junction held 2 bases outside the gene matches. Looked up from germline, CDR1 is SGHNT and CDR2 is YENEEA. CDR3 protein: CASSLGLAGDNEQFF. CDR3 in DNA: TGTGCCAGCAGCTTGGGACTAGCGGGCGACAATGAGCAGTTCTTC.

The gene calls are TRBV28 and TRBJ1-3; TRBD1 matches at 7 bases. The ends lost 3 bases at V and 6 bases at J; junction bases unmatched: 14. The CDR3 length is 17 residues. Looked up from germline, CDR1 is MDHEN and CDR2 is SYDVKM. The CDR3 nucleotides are TGTGCCAGCAGTTTTCCGAGACAGGGCGCAGGGGAAAACACCATATATTTT. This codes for CASSFPRQGAGENTIYF.

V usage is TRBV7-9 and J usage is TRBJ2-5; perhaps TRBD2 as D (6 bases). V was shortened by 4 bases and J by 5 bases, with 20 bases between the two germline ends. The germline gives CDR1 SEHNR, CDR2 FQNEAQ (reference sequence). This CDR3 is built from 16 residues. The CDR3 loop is CASSSLGGGSGETQYF. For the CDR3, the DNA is TGTGCCAGCAGCTCCCTTGGGGGAGGTTCGGGGGAGACCCAGTACTTC.

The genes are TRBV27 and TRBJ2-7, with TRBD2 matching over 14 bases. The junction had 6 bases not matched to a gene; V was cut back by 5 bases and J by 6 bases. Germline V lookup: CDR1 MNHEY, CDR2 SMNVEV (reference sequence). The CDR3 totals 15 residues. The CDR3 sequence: CASSIGTSGSAEQYF. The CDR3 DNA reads TGTGCCAGCAGTATAGGGACTAGCGGGAGTGCCGAGCAGTACTTC.

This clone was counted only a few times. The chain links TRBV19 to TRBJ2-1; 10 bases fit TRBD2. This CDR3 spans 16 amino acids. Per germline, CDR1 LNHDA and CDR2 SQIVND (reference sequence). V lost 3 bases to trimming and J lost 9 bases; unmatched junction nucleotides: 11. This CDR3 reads CASSILGLAGESEQFF. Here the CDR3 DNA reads TGTGCCAGTAGTATTTTAGGCCTAGCGGGAGAAAGTGAGCAGTTCTTC.

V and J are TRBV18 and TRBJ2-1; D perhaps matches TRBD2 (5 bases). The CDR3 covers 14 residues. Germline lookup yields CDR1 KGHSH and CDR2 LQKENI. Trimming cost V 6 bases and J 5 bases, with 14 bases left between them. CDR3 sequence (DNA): TGTGCCAGCTCCCCCCTGGGAGCGGACAATGAGCAGTTCTTC. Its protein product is CASSPLGADNEQFF.

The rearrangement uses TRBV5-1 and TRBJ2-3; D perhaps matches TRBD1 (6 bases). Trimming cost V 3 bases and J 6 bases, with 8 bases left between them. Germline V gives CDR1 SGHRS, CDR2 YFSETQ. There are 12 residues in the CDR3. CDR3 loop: CASSYDRDTQYF. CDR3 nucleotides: TGCGCCAGCAGCTACGACAGGGATACGCAGTATTTT.

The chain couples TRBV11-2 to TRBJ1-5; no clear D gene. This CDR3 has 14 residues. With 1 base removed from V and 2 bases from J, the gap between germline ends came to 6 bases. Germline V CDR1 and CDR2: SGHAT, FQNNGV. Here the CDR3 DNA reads TGTGCCAGCAGCTTAGGTGTCGGCAATCAGCCCCAGCATTTT. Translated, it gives CASSLGVGNQPQHF.

CDR3 amino acids: CSVLQGAWETQYF. In DNA form, the CDR3 reads TGCAGCGTCCTCCAGGGGGCGTGGGAGACCCAGTACTTC. This chain links TRBV29-1 with TRBJ2-5; the match to TRBD1 covers 8 bases. The CDR3 spans 13 residues. Looked up from germline, CDR1 is SQVTM and CDR2 is ANQGSEA. V lost 6 bases and J lost 5; bases outside the gene matches: 8.

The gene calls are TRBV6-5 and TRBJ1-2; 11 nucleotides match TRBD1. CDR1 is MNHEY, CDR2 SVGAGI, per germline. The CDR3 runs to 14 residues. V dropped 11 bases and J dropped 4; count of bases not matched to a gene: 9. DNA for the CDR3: TGTGCCGGCCGGGACAGGGGGATTTTCTATGGCTACACCTTC. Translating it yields CAGRDRGIFYGYTF.

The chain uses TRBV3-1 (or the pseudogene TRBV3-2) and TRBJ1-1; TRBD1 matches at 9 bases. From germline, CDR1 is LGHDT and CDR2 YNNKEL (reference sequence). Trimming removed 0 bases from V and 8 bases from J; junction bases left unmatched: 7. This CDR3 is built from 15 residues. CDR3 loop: CASSQDFDRGGEAFF. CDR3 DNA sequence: TGTGCCAGCAGCCAAGATTTCGACAGGGGGGGGGAAGCTTTCTTT.

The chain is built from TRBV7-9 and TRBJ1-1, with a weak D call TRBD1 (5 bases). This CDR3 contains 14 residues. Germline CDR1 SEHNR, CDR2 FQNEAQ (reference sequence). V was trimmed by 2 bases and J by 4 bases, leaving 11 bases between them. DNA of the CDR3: TGTGCCAGCAGCTTACAGGGATCGAGCACTGAAGCTTTCTTT. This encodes CASSLQGSSTEAFF.

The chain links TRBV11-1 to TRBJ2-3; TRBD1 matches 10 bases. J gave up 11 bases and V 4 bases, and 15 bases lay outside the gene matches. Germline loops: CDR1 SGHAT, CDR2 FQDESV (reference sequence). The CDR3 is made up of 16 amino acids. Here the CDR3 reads CASSWRTGGNQVQQYF. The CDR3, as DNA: TGTGCCAGCAGCTGGAGGACAGGGGGAAATCAGGTACAGCAGTATTTT.

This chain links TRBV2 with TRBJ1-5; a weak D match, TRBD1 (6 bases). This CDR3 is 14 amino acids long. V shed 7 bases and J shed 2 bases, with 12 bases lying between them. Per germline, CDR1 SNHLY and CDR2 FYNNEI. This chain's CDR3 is CASTQQGGNQPQHF. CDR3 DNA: TGTGCCAGCACCCAACAGGGTGGCAATCAGCCCCAGCATTTT.

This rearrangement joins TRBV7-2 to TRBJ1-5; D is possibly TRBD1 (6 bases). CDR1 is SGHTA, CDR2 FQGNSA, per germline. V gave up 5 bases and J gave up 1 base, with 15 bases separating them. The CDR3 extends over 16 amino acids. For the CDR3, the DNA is TGTGCCAGCAGCCCAGGGGTGGTACGGAGCAATCAGCCCCAGCATTTT. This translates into CASSPGVVRSNQPQHF.

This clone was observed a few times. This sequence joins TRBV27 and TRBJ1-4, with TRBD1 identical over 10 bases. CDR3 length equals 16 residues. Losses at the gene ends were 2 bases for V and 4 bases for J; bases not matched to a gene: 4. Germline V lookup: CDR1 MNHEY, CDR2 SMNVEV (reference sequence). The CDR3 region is CASSLAGTGVNEKLFF. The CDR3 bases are TGTGCCAGCAGTTTAGCCGGGACAGGGGTTAATGAAAAACTGTTTTTT. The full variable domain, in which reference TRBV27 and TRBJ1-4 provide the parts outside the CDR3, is EAQVTQNPRYLITVTGKKLTVTCSQNMNHEYMSWYRQDPGLGLRQIYYSMNVEVTDKGDVPEGYKVSRKEKRNFPLILESPSPNQTSLYFCASSLAGTGVNEKLFFGSGTQLSVL.

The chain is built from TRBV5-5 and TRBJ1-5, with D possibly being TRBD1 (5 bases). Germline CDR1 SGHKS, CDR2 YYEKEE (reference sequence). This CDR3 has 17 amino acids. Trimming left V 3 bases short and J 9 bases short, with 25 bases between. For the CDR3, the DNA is TGTGCCAGCAGCTCAGAGGTAGTCAGGGCCGCTGTGGTGCCCCAGCATTTT. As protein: CASSSEVVRAAVVPQHF. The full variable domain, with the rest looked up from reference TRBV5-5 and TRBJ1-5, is DAGVTQSPTHLIKTRGQQVTLRCSPISGHKSVSWYQQVLGQGPQFIFQYYEKEERGRGNFPDRFSARQFPNYSSELNVNALLLGDSALYLCASSSEVVRAAVVPQHFGDGTRLSIL.

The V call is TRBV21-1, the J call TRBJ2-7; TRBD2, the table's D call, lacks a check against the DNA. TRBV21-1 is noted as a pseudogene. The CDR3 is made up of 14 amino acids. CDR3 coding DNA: TGTGCCACCACACGGACTAGGGAACCCTACGAGCAGTACTTC. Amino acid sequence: CATTRTREPYEQYF.

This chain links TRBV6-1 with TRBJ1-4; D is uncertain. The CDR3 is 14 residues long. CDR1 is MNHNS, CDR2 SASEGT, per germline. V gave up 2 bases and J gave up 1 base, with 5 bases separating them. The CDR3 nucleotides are TGTGCCAGCAGTGAACACAGAACTAATGAAAAACTGTTTTTT. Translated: CASSEHRTNEKLFF.

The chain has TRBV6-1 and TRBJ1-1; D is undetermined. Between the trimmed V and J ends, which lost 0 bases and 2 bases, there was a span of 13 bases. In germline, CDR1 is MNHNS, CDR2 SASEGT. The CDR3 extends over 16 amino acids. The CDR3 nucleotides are TGTGCCAGCAGTGAAGCGCTGGCGGCGGGAAACACTGAAGCTTTCTTT. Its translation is CASSEALAAGNTEAFF.